Each of the 6 T cell receptor beta chains below was sequenced from the same sample in a study of T-cell reconstitution after alpha-beta-depleted transplantation in children. The authors prepared the TCRbeta library with unique molecular identifiers. One entry per CDR3 protein, called by TCRdb with MiXCR from the PCR reads. The repertoire consists of about 980,000 distinct CDR3 sequences, with about 26% occurring once and the leading ten covering over 25%. Source: PBMCs, mostly from graft donor cells, taken 360 days after TCRalphabeta/CD19-depleted stem cell transplant. Receptor source: a boy under three years old who had a stem cell transplant for SCID, so the T cells may come from the graft donor.

This chain links TRBV27 with TRBJ2-7; 7 nucleotides match TRBD2. The CDR3 is 14 amino acids. CDR1 and CDR2 from the germline V gene are MNHEY and SMNVEV (reference sequence). V was pared by 5 bases and J by 4 bases, with 8 bases of the junction left unmatched. CDR3 sequence (DNA): TGTGCCAGCAGTCGTGCCGGGGGGATGTACGAGCAGTACTTC. Amino acid sequence: CASSRAGGMYEQYF.

J is TRBJ2-7 and V is TRBV4-2; 7 bases align to TRBD1. The CDR3 has 17 amino acids. CDR1 is LGHNA, CDR2 YNFKEQ, per germline. The junction had 9 bases not matched to a gene; V was cut back by 0 bases and J by 1 base. The CDR3 nucleotides read TGTGCCAGCAGCCAAGATTTAGGACAGGCCACTTCCTACGAGCAGTACTTC. Translated: CASSQDLGQATSYEQYF.

This clonotype was seen many times. The chain has TRBV28 and TRBJ2-7; TRBD2 aligns across 8 bases. V gave up 9 bases and J gave up 5 bases; unmatched junction bases: 9. CDR3 length: 13 residues. The germline V gene has CDR1 MDHEN and CDR2 SYDVKM. The CDR3 sequence: CASTSGTDHEQYF. The CDR3 DNA reads as TGTGCCAGTACTAGCGGTACGGACCACGAGCAGTACTTC.

V and J are TRBV20-1 and TRBJ2-5, with TRBD2 as a possible D gene (6 bases). The germline V and J ends were trimmed by 3 bases and 1 base, with 15 bases remaining between them. The germline V gene encodes CDR1 DFQATT and CDR2 SNEGSKA (reference sequence). The CDR3 covers 15 residues. The CDR3 here is CSARVPRGPQETQYF. DNA for the CDR3: TGCAGTGCTAGGGTCCCGCGGGGACCCCAAGAGACCCAGTACTTC.

This chain links TRBV7-9 with TRBJ2-5; no reliable D call. V was shortened by 5 bases and J by 7 bases, with 11 bases between the two germline ends. This CDR3 is built from 12 residues. Germline V gives CDR1 SEHNR, CDR2 FQNEAQ (reference sequence). The CDR3 nucleotides are TGTGCCAGCAGCCCCGAACCGGGGACCCAGTACTTC. Amino acids: CASSPEPGTQYF.

This clonotype was counted only a few times. This rearrangement joins TRBV28 to TRBJ2-7; 11 bases are a match to TRBD2. The J segment lost 6 bases and the V segment lost 2 bases, leaving 12 bases of the junction unmatched. The CDR3 is 17 residues long. Germline V gene data show CDR1 as MDHEN and CDR2 as SYDVKM. CDR3 DNA: TGTGCCAGCAGTTTAGGGGCTAGCGGGGGGCTAAGTAGCGAGCAGTACTTC. It translates to CASSLGASGGLSSEQYF. Supplemented by reference TRBV28 and TRBJ2-7, the full variable domain reads DVKVTQSSRYLVKRTGEKVFLECVQDMDHENMFWYRQDPGLGLRLIYFSYDVKMKEKGDIPEGYSVSREKKERFSLILESASTNQTSMYLCASSLGASGGLSSEQYFGPGTRLTVT.